The 25 T cell receptor beta chains in this list originate from one sample, sequenced in a study of blood T cell repertoires in COVID-19. Method: immunoSEQ multiplex PCR; TCRdb's copy keeps in-frame clones and lacks some. Altogether roughly 50,000 clones are present, around 92% being singletons, with the ten largest covering roughly a fifth. The specimen sequenced was peripheral blood. All receptors derive from a human donor in a cohort sampled during active COVID-19.

This chain uses TRBV27 with TRBJ1-4; D is possibly TRBD1 (6 bases). The CDR3 has 16 amino acids. Germline CDR1 is MNHEY and CDR2 is SMNVEV (reference sequence). The V end lost 6 bases, the J end lost 0 bases, and 14 bases lay between the germline ends. CDR3 region: CASRPDRHATNEKLFF. CDR3 DNA sequence: TGTGCCAGCAGGCCTGACAGGCACGCAACTAATGAAAAACTGTTTTTT.

This chain joins TRBV6-2 or TRBV6-3 and TRBJ1-1; weak D call: TRBD1 (5 bases). The V gene's germline CDR1 is MNHEY and CDR2 SVGEGT. The ends were cut back, 2 bases at V and 4 bases at J, with 14 bases in the middle. CDR3 length: 15 amino acids. CDR3 nucleotides: TGTGCCAGCAGTTACAGGGCGGGGGTGAGCACTGAAGCTTTCTTT. Translation gives CASSYRAGVSTEAFF.

The genes are TRBV11-2 and TRBJ2-2; 7 bases are shared with TRBD1. Germline loops: CDR1 SGHAT, CDR2 FQNNGV. V shed 5 bases and J 5 bases; nucleotides not matched to a gene: 2. This CDR3 is 13 amino acids long. The CDR3 protein is CASSQTGTGELFF. The CDR3 DNA is TGTGCCAGCAGCCAGACAGGGACCGGGGAGCTGTTTTTT.

The chain couples TRBV5-8 to TRBJ1-1, with D unclear. The V end lost 0 bases, the J end lost 7 bases, and 7 bases lay between the germline ends. Germline-derived CDR1 and CDR2 are SGHTS and YDEGEE. This CDR3 region has 12 residues. The CDR3 region has the DNA TGTGCCAGCAGCTTGGTGGCATTTGAAGCTTTCTTT. Its protein product is CASSLVAFEAFF.

The chain uses TRBV7-3 and TRBJ2-3, with D perhaps TRBD2 (7 bases). Trimming took 5 bases from V and 0 from J, leaving 15 bases between them. CDR1 SGHTA and CDR2 FQGTGA come from the germline V gene. This CDR3 has 16 amino acids. DNA for the CDR3: TGTGCCAGCAGCCTATGGGGGGGCTCTAGCACAGATACGCAGTATTTT. Amino acid sequence: CASSLWGGSSTDTQYF.

This clone was found once. One end of the junction varies from germline; a read error may be responsible. This chain connects TRBV7-7 to TRBJ2-7; a weak D match, TRBD2 (6 bases). CDR1 is SSHAT and CDR2 is FNYEAQ in the germline V gene (reference sequence). The CDR3 has 18 amino acids. The CDR3 bases are TGTGCTAGCAGCTTAGAGGCTTTGGGGACTCCGGAAGGGTACGAGCAGTACTTC. This encodes CASSLEALGTPEGYEQYF.

This chain uses TRBV30 with TRBJ2-1; 10 bases are a match to TRBD2. V lost 5 bases to trimming and J lost 9 bases; unmatched junction nucleotides: 4. The CDR3 is made up of 12 amino acids. The germline V gene has CDR1 GTSNPN and CDR2 SVGIG (reference sequence). The DNA of the CDR3 is TGTGCCTGGTCTAGCGGGGGCGGTGAGCAGTTCTTC. It specifies CAWSSGGGEQFF.

This chain joins TRBV7-2 and TRBJ1-2; 9 bases match TRBD1. The CDR3 runs 14 residues. V trimming: 1 base; J trimming: 7 bases; junction bases outside the gene matches: 4. In germline, CDR1 is SGHTA, CDR2 FQGNSA. The CDR3 loop is CASSLEQGATGYTF. DNA of the CDR3: TGTGCCAGCAGCTTAGAACAGGGGGCAACTGGCTACACCTTC.

This sequence joins TRBV7-8 and TRBJ2-3, with 7 bases fitting TRBD2. Trimming took 1 base from V and 4 from J; bases not matched to a gene: 8. CDR3 length: 16 residues. Germline V lookup: CDR1 SGHVS, CDR2 FQNEAQ. CDR3 residues: CASSLGLAVRADTQYF. In DNA form, the CDR3 reads TGTGCCAGCAGCTTAGGGCTAGCGGTGCGGGCAGATACGCAGTATTTT. Supplemented by reference TRBV7-8 and TRBJ2-3, the full variable domain reads GAGVSQSPRYKVAKRGQDVALRCDPISGHVSLFWYQQALGQGPEFLTYFQNEAQLDKSGLPSDRFFAERPEGSVSTLKIQRTQQEDSAVYLCASSLGLAVRADTQYFGPGTRLTVL.

The chain is built from TRBV6-2 or TRBV6-3 and TRBJ2-7; 10 bases are a match to TRBD2. Germline CDR1 and CDR2: MNHEY and SVGEGT. This CDR3 spans 16 amino acids. J gave up 6 bases and V 5 bases, and 13 bases lay outside the gene matches. The CDR3: CASSSSGGTSLREQYF. CDR3 coding DNA: TGTGCCAGCAGTAGTAGCGGGGGGACCTCTTTACGCGAGCAGTACTTC.

The chain combines TRBV7-9 with TRBJ2-2; D unresolved. Trimming cost V 0 bases and J 7 bases, with 3 bases left between them. Per the germline V gene, CDR1 is SEHNR and CDR2 is FQNEAQ (reference sequence). CDR3 length equals 12 residues. The CDR3: CASSLASGELFF. CDR3 bases: TGTGCCAGCAGCTTAGCCAGCGGGGAGCTGTTTTTT.

The chain couples TRBV6-5 to TRBJ2-7; TRBD1 might be the D (5 bases). CDR3 length equals 13 residues. Germline loops: CDR1 MNHEY, CDR2 SVGAGI. Trimming left V 0 bases short and J 6 bases short, with 9 bases between. CDR3 DNA: TGTGCCAGCAGTTACTCGACAGTCTCCGAGCAGTACTTC. Translating gives CASSYSTVSEQYF.

This clone is a singleton in its sample. This chain uses TRBV5-6 with TRBJ1-5; D perhaps matches TRBD1 (5 bases). The V gene's germline CDR1 is SGHDT and CDR2 YYEEEE. V was trimmed by 2 bases and J by 0 bases, leaving 15 bases between them. This CDR3 contains 17 residues. CDR3 DNA: TGTGCCAGCAGCTTTTCAGGGTCCCCCTATAGCAATCAGCCCCAGCATTTT. This codes for CASSFSGSPYSNQPQHF.

The chain recombines TRBV7-9 with TRBJ2-3; 10 bases line up with TRBD2. The V and J ends lost 2 bases and 0 bases, in that order; junction bases with no gene match: 5. The CDR3 has 17 amino acids. CDR1 and CDR2 (germline): SEHNR, FQNEAQ (reference sequence). This chain's CDR3 is CASSLTNSGGSTDTQYF. CDR3 coding DNA: TGTGCCAGCAGCTTAACCAATAGCGGGGGGAGCACAGATACGCAGTATTTT. Filled out from reference TRBV7-9 and TRBJ2-3, the complete variable domain reads DTGVSQNPRHKITKRGQNVTFRCDPISEHNRLYWYRQTLGQGPEFLTYFQNEAQLEKSRLLSDRFSAERPKGSFSTLEIQRTEQGDSAMYLCASSLTNSGGSTDTQYFGPGTRLTVL.

The chain links TRBV30 to TRBJ1-3; 8 bases line up with TRBD1. V shed 4 bases and J 0 bases; nucleotides not matched to a gene: 8. CDR1 and CDR2 (germline): GTSNPN, SVGIG (reference sequence). The CDR3 has 16 residues. The CDR3 here is CAWTRAGGSSGNTIYF. In nucleotides, the CDR3 is TGTGCCTGGACCCGGGCAGGGGGCTCCTCTGGAAACACCATATATTTT.

On this clone: Mismatch with germline at one junction end may stem from a read error. This CDR3 is also generated by other DNA sequences in the sample. This sequence joins TRBV2 and TRBJ1-1; the D is unclear. Germline CDR1 reads SNHLY; CDR2 reads FYNNEI. The CDR3 length is 14 residues. The CDR3 DNA reads TGCGCCAGCAGTGGACTTTCTTGGAACACTGAAGCTTTCTTT. The encoded protein is CASSGLSWNTEAFF.

The chain uses TRBV5-5 and TRBJ1-5, with D perhaps matching TRBD1 (6 bases). Germline CDR1 reads SGHKS; CDR2 reads YYEKEE (reference sequence). The CDR3 runs 15 residues. The V end was cut by 4 bases, the J end by 4 bases, with 15 bases between. The CDR3 loop reads CASSRSGQGNQPQHF. CDR3 nucleotides: TGTGCCAGCAGCCGATCCGGGCAGGGGAATCAGCCCCAGCATTTT.

The CDR3 spells CASSPLEANGYTF. The CDR3 DNA reads TGTGCCAGCTCACCACTTGAGGCAAATGGCTACACCTTC. The V gene is TRBV18, the J gene TRBJ1-2, with no clear D. Germline loops: CDR1 KGHSH, CDR2 LQKENI. V lost 1 base and J lost 6, with 9 bases in between. There are 13 residues in the CDR3.

The V call is TRBV9, the J call TRBJ2-3, with TRBD1 matching 8 bases. Looked up from germline, CDR1 is SGDLS and CDR2 is YYNGEE. V shed 1 base, J shed 7 bases, and the junction held 11 bases outside the gene matches. The CDR3 is 16 amino acids. This CDR3 is CASSVSEGRGPNTQYF. The CDR3 DNA sequence: TGTGCCAGCAGCGTAAGTGAAGGCAGGGGGCCGAATACGCAGTATTTT.

The gene calls are TRBV18 and TRBJ1-1; the match to TRBD1 covers 9 bases. Germline loops: CDR1 KGHSH, CDR2 LQKENI. V trimming: 4 bases; J trimming: 4 bases; junction bases outside the gene matches: 7. The CDR3 contains 15 residues. The CDR3, as DNA: TGTGCCAGCTCACAAGAGACAGGGGGATCCACTGAAGCTTTCTTT. Its protein is CASSQETGGSTEAFF. Drawing the rest from reference TRBV18 and TRBJ1-1, the complete variable domain is NAGVMQNPRHLVRRRGQEARLRCSPMKGHSHVYWYRQLPEEGLKFMVYLQKENIIDESGMPKERFSAEFPKEGPSILRIQQVVRGDSAAYFCASSQETGGSTEAFFGQGTRLTVV.

This rearrangement joins TRBV4-3 to TRBJ1-4; 11 nucleotides align to TRBD1. CDR1 is LGHNA and CDR2 is YSLEER in the germline V gene. CDR3 length equals 19 residues. The junction had 9 bases not matched to a gene; V was cut back by 0 bases and J by 3 bases. CDR3: CASSQEWTGGGYSNEKLFF. CDR3 DNA: TGCGCCAGCAGCCAAGAATGGACAGGGGGCGGATATTCTAATGAAAAACTGTTTTTT.

The chain links TRBV18 to TRBJ1-5; no clear D gene. The CDR3 contains 14 residues. Germline lookup yields CDR1 KGHSH and CDR2 LQKENI. V gave up 4 bases and J gave up 0 bases, with 7 bases separating them. For the CDR3, the DNA is TGTGCCAGCTCACTAGAATATAGCAATCAGCCCCAGCATTTT. This encodes CASSLEYSNQPQHF.

The chain is built from TRBV7-6 and TRBJ2-6; a weak D match, TRBD2 (6 bases). Between the trimmed V and J ends, which lost 3 bases and 0 bases, there was a span of 15 bases. The CDR3 spans 18 residues. The germline V gene has CDR1 SGHVS and CDR2 FNYEAQ. The CDR3 DNA reads as TGTGCCAGCAGCTTCCCAGGACACGGGAGCTCTGGGGCCAACGTCCTGACTTTC. Protein sequence: CASSFPGHGSSGANVLTF.

The chain recombines TRBV7-9 with TRBJ1-4, with 7 positions matching TRBD1. The CDR3 sequence is 14 residues long. V dropped 5 bases and J dropped 8; count of bases not matched to a gene: 8. Germline values: CDR1 SEHNR, CDR2 FQNEAQ (reference sequence). The CDR3 bases are TGTGCCAGCAGCAACCGGGGCAGGGGGGAAAAACTGTTTTTT. Its translation is CASSNRGRGEKLFF.

The chain uses TRBV30 and TRBJ1-4; tentative D call: TRBD1 (5 bases). V was pared by 2 bases and J by 11 bases, with 15 bases between. The CDR3 extends over 13 amino acids. CDR1 is GTSNPN and CDR2 is SVGIG in the germline V gene (reference sequence). The CDR3 nucleotides read TGTGCCTGGAGTCCCGCAGGACGGGGGAAACTGTTTTTT. As protein: CAWSPAGRGKLFF.